One sample yielded the 8 T cell receptor beta chains listed below, sequenced in a study of blood T cell repertoires in COVID-19. Assay used: immunoSEQ multiplex PCR; TCRdb lists only in-frame clones, some missing. Among about 460,000 clones listed, 70% to 90% were seen once. The sample taken for sequencing was PBMCs or T cells enriched from blood (not recorded which). These receptor sequences come from a woman aged 55 to 70 who had recovered from COVID-19.

The rearrangement joins TRBV15 to TRBJ2-7, with 9 positions matching TRBD1. Germline loops: CDR1 LNHNV, CDR2 YYDKDF (reference sequence). This CDR3 is 14 amino acids long. Unmatched junction bases numbered 5, after V lost 2 bases and J lost 6 bases. The CDR3 region is CATSRQRTGVEQYV. CDR3 bases: TGTGCCACCAGCAGACAGAGGACAGGGGTCGAGCAGTACGTC.

The genes are TRBV2 and TRBJ2-5, with TRBD1 as a possible D gene (6 bases). This CDR3 contains 14 residues. Germline-derived CDR1 and CDR2 are SNHLY and FYNNEI. V was pared by 5 bases and J by 2 bases, with 12 bases between. The DNA of the CDR3 is TGTGCCAGCAGTCCAGGGACACTTCAAGAGACCCAGTACTTC. Protein sequence: CASSPGTLQETQYF. Full variable domain (outside the CDR3, taken from reference TRBV2 and TRBJ2-5): EPEVTQTPSHQVTQMGQEVILRCVPISNHLYFYWYRQILGQKVEFLVSFYNNEISEKSEIFDDQFSVERPDGSNFTLKIRSTKLEDSAMYFCASSPGTLQETQYFGPGTRLLVL.

This clone was counted once. The chain employs TRBV9 and TRBJ1-2, with D maybe TRBD1 (6 bases). V was shortened by 0 bases and J by 3 bases, with 12 bases between the two germline ends. CDR3 length equals 15 residues. Germline loops: CDR1 SGDLS, CDR2 YYNGEE. The CDR3 nucleotides are TGTGCCAGCAGCGTAGTCGAGGACAGCTACTATGGCTACACCTTC. This codes for CASSVVEDSYYGYTF. Full variable domain (rest looked up from reference TRBV9 and TRBJ1-2): DSGVTQTPKHLITATGQRVTLRCSPRSGDLSVYWYQQSLDQGLQFLIQYYNGEERAKGNILERFSAQQFPDLHSELNLSSLELGDSALYFCASSVVEDSYYGYTFGSGTRLTVV.

The J gene is TRBJ1-3, the V gene TRBV27; D gene uncertain. V lost 3 bases and J lost 0, with 12 bases in between. CDR1 and CDR2 (germline): MNHEY, SMNVEV (reference sequence). The CDR3 extends over 16 amino acids. For the CDR3, the DNA is TGTGCCAGCAGTTTCCTACCCATTACCTCTGGAAACACCATATATTTT. Amino acid sequence: CASSFLPITSGNTIYF.

This clone was counted once. The V and J genes are TRBV7-9 and TRBJ2-1, with a tentative D call TRBD2 (5 bases). Germline V gene sequence: CDR1 SEHNR, CDR2 FQNEAQ (reference sequence). V was clipped by 6 bases and J by 9 bases, with 9 bases between them. The CDR3 is 11 residues long. The CDR3, as DNA: TGTGCCAGCAGTAGCGCCGGTGAGCAGTTCTTC. Translated: CASSSAGEQFF.

V is TRBV24-1 and J is TRBJ2-3; 9 bases align to TRBD1. This CDR3 region has 16 residues. The junction had 6 bases not matched to a gene; V was cut back by 0 bases and J by 6 bases. Looked up from germline, CDR1 is KGHDR and CDR2 is SFDVKD. CDR3 in amino acids: CATSDLQQGARDTQYF. CDR3 coding DNA: TGTGCCACCAGTGATTTGCAACAGGGGGCGCGGGATACGCAGTATTTT.

CDR3 bases: TGCGCCAGCAGCGCAACAGGGGGCAGGGACACTGAAGCTTTCTTT. As protein: CASSATGGRDTEAFF. The rearrangement links TRBV5-1 to TRBJ1-1, with 9 bases that match TRBD1. Losses at the gene ends were 4 bases for V and 3 bases for J; bases not matched to a gene: 7. In germline, CDR1 is SGHRS, CDR2 YFSETQ. The CDR3 loop spans 15 amino acids.

The genes are TRBV27 and TRBJ2-7; possible D gene TRBD2, 6 bases. Trimming stripped 0 bases from V and 3 bases from J, with 12 bases between. Germline V gene lookup returns CDR1 MNHEY and CDR2 SMNVEV (reference sequence). The CDR3 has 15 amino acids. For the CDR3, the DNA is TGTGCCAGCAGTTTATCTCCCCGGGGGAGCTACGAGCAGTACTTC. Translation gives CASSLSPRGSYEQYF.